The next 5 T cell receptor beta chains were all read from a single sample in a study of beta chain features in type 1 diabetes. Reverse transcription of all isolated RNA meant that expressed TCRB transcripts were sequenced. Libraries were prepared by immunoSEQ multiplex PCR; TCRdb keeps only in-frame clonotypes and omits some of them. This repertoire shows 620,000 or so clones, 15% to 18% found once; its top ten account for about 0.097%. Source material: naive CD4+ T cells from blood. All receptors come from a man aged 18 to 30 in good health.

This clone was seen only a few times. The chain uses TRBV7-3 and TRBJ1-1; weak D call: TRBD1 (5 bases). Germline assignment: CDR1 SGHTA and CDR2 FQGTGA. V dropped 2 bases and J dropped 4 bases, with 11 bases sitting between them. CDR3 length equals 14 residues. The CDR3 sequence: CASSLSAGSTEAFF. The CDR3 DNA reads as TGTGCCAGCAGCTTATCGGCAGGGAGCACTGAAGCTTTCTTT.

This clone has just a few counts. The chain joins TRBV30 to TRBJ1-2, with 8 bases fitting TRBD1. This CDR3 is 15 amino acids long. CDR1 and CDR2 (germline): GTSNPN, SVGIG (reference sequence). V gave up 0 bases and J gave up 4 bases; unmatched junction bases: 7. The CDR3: CAWSVRAGGVYGYTF. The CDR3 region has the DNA TGTGCCTGGAGTGTACGGGCAGGGGGCGTCTATGGCTACACCTTC.

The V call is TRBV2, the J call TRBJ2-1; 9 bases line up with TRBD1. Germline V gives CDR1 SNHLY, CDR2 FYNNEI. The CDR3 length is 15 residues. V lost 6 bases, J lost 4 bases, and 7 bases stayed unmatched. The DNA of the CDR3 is TGTGCCAGCAGGGATACAGGGGGCGGATACAATGAGCAGTTCTTC. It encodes CASRDTGGGYNEQFF. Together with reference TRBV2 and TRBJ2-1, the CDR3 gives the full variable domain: EPEVTQTPSHQVTQMGQEVILRCVPISNHLYFYWYRQILGQKVEFLVSFYNNEISEKSEIFDDQFSVERPDGSNFTLKIRSTKLEDSAMYFCASRDTGGGYNEQFFGPGTRLTVL.

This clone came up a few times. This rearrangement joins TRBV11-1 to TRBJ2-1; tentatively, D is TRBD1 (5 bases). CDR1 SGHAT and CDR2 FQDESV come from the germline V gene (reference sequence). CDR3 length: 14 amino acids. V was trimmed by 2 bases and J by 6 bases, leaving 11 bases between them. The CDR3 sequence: CASSLWEGVNEQFF. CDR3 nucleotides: TGTGCCAGCAGCTTATGGGAAGGGGTCAATGAGCAGTTCTTC.

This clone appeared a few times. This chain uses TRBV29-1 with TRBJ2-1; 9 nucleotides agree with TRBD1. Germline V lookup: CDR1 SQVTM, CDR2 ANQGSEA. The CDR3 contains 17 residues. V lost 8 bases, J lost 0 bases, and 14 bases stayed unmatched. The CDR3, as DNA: TGCAGCTATGGACAGGGGCTACTCGCTCTCTCCTACAATGAGCAGTTCTTC. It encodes CSYGQGLLALSYNEQFF.